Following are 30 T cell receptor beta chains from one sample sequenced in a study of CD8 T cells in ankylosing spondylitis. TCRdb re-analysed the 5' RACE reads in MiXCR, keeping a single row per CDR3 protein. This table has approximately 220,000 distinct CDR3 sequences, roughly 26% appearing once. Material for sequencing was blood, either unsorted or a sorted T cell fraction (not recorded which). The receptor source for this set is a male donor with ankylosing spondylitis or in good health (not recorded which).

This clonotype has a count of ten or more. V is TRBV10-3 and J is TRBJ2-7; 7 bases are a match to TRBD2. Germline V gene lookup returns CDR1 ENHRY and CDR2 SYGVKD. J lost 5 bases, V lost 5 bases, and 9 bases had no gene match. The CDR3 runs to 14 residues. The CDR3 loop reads CAISLMGGSHEQYF. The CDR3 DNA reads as TGTGCCATCAGTCTTATGGGCGGGAGTCACGAGCAGTACTTC.

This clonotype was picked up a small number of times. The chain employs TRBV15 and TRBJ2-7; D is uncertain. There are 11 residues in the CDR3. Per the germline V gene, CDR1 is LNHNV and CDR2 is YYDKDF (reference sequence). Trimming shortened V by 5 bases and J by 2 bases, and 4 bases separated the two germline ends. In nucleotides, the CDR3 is TGTGCCACCAGCGATACCTACGAGCAGTACTTC. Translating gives CATSDTYEQYF.

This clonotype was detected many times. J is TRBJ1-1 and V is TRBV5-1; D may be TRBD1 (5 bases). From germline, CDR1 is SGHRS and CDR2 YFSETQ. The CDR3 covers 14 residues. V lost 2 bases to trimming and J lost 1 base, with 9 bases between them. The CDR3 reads CASSFGGKNTEAFF. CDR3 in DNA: TGCGCCAGCAGCTTTGGGGGTAAGAACACTGAAGCTTTCTTT.

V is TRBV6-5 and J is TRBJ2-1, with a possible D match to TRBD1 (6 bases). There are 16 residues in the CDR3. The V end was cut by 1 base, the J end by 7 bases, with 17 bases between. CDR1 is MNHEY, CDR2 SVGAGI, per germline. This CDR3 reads CASSYYTGKVGNEQFF. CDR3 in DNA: TGTGCCAGCAGTTACTATACAGGGAAAGTCGGGAATGAGCAGTTCTTC.

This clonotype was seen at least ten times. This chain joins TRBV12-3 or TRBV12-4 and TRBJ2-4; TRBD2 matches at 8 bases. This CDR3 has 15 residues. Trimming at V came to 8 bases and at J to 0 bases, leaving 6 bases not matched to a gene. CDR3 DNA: TGTGCCAGCCGTCGGGAGGGACTAGCCAAAAACATTCAGTACTTC. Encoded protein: CASRREGLAKNIQYF.

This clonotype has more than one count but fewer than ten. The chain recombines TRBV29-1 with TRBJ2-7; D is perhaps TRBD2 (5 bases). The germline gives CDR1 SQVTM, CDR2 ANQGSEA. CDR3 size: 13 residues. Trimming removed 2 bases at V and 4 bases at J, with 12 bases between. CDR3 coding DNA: TGCAGCGTTGAATCGGGGAATGGGTACGAGCAGTACTTC. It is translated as CSVESGNGYEQYF.

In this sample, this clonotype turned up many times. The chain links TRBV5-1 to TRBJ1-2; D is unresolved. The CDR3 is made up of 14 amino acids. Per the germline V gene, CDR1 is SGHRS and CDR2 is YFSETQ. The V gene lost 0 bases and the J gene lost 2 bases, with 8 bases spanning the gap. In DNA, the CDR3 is TGCGCCAGCAGCTTGGTGGCAGGAAACTATGGCTACACCTTC. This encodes CASSLVAGNYGYTF.

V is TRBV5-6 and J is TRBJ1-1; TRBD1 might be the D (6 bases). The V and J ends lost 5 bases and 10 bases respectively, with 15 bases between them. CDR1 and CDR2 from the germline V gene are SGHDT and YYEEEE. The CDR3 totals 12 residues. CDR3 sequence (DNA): TGTGCCAGCAGAACCGGACAGAGCGGAGCTTTCTTT. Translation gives CASRTGQSGAFF.

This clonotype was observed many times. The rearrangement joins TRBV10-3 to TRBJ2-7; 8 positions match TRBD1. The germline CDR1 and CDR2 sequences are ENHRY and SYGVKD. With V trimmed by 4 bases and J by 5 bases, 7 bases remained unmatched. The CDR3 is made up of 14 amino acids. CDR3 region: CAISAVTGVNEQYF. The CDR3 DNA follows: TGTGCCATCAGTGCTGTGACAGGGGTTAACGAGCAGTACTTC.

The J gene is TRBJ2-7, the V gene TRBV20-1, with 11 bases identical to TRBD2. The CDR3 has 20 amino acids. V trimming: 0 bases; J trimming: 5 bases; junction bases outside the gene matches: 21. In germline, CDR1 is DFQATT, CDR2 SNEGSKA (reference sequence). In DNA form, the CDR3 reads TGCAGTGCTAGAGATGGGAATAGTCCGTGGCTAGCGGGAGGTATCGACGAGCAGTACTTC. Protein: CSARDGNSPWLAGGIDEQYF.

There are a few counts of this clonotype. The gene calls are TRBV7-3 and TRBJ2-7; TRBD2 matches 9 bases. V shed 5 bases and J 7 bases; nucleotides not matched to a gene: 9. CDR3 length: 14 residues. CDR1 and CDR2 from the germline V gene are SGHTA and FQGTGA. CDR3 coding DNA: TGTGCCAGCAGCGCGGCGGGAGGGGGCGCGGAGCAGTACTTC. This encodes CASSAAGGGAEQYF.

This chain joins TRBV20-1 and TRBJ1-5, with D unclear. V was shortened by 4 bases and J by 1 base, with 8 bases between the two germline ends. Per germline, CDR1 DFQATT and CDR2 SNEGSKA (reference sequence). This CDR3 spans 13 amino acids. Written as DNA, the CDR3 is TGCAGTGCTATGGAAGAGAGCAATCAGCCCCAGCATTTT. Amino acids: CSAMEESNQPQHF.

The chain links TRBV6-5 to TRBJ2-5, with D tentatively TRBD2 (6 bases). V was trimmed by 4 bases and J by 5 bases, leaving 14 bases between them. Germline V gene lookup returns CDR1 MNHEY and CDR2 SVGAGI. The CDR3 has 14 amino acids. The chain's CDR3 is CASSLGGGRETQYF. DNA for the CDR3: TGTGCCAGCAGTTTGGGGGGAGGTCGGGAGACCCAGTACTTC.

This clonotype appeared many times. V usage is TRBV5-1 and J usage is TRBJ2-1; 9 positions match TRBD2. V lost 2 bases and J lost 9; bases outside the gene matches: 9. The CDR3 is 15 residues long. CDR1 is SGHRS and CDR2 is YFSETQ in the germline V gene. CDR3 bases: TGCGCCAGCAGCTTTTTAGCGGGAGAGTCTCTTGAGCAGTTCTTC. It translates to CASSFLAGESLEQFF.

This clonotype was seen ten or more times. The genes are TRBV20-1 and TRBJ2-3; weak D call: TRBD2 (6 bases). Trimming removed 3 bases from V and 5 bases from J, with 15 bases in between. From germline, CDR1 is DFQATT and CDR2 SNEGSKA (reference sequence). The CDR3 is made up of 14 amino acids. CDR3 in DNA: TGCAGTGCTAGTTACGGGAGAGGTATAGATACGCAGTATTTT. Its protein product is CSASYGRGIDTQYF.

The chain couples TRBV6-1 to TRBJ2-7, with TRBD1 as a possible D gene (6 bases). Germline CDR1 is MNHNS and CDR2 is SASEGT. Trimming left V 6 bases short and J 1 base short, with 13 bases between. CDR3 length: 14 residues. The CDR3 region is CASRSDRRSYEQYF. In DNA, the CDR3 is TGTGCCAGCAGATCCGACAGGCGATCCTACGAGCAGTACTTC.

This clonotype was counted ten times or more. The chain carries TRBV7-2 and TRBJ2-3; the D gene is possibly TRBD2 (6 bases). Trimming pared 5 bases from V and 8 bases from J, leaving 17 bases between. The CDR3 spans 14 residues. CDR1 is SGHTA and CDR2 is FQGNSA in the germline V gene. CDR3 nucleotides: TGTGCCAGCAGCCAAGTGGGGGGTCTCGGTACGCAGTATTTT. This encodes CASSQVGGLGTQYF.

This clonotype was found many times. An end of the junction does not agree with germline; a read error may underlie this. In DNA form, the CDR3 reads TGTGCCAGCAGCCGCACAGGGGGAGAGACCCAGCACTTC. Protein product: CASSRTGGETQHF. The chain links TRBV11-2 to TRBJ2-5; 8 bases align to TRBD1. The CDR3 covers 13 residues. CDR1 and CDR2 from the germline V gene are SGHAT and FQNNGV.

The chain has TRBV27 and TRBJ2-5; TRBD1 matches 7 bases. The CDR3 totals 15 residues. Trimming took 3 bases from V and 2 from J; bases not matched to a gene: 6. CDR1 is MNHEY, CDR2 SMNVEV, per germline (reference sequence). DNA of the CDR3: TGTGCCAGCAGTTTCGCCGGGACAGTGCAAGAGACCCAGTACTTC. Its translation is CASSFAGTVQETQYF.

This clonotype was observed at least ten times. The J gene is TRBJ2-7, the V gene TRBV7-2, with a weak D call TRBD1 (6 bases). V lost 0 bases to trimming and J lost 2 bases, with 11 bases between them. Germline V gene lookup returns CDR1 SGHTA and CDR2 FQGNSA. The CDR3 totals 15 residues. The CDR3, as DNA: TGTGCCAGCAGCTTAGCACAGGGATCCGCCTACGAGCAGTACTTC. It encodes CASSLAQGSAYEQYF.

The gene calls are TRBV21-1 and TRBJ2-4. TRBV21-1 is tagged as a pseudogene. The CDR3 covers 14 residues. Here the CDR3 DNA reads TGTGCCAGCCCCAATCCCAGGGCCAAAAACATTCAGTACTTC. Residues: CASPNPRAKNIQYF.

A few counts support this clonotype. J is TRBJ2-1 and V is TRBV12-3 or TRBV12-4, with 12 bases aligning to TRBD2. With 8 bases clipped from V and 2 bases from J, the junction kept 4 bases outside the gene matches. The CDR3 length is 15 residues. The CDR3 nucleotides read TGTGCCAGCGGTAGGACTAGCGGGACCTACAATGAGCAGTTCTTC. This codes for CASGRTSGTYNEQFF.

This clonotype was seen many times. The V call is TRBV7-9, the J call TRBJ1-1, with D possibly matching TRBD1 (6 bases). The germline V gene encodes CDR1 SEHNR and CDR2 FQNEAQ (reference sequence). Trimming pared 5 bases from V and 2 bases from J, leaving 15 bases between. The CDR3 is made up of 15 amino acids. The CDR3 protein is CASSPPGTYNTEAFF. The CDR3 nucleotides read TGTGCCAGCAGCCCCCCTGGGACATATAACACTGAAGCTTTCTTT. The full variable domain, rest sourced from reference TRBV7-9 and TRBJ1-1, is DTGVSQNPRHKITKRGQNVTFRCDPISEHNRLYWYRQTLGQGPEFLTYFQNEAQLEKSRLLSDRFSAERPKGSFSTLEIQRTEQGDSAMYLCASSPPGTYNTEAFFGQGTRLTVV.

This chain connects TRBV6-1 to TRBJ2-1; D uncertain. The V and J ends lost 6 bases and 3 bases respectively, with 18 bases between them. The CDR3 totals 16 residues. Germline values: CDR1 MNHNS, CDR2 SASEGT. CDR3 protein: CASRSASRGVYNEQFF. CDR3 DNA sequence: TGTGCCAGCAGGTCCGCCTCCAGAGGAGTCTACAATGAGCAGTTCTTC.

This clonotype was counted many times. The CDR3 here is CAISEGGMENTEAFF. In nucleotides, the CDR3 is TGTGCCATCAGTGAGGGAGGTATGGAGAACACTGAAGCTTTCTTT. The J gene is TRBJ1-1, the V gene TRBV10-3; D remains unclear. Per the germline V gene, CDR1 is ENHRY and CDR2 is SYGVKD. This CDR3 is 15 amino acids long. The ends were cut back, 2 bases at V and 1 base at J, with 11 bases in the middle.

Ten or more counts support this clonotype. The CDR3 nucleotides read TGTGCCAGCACCTCAATGAACACTGAAGCTTTCTTT. Translation: CASTSMNTEAFF. This chain links TRBV7-9 with TRBJ1-1; no reliable D call. The CDR3 length is 12 residues. Trimming removed 7 bases at V and 0 bases at J, with 6 bases between. Germline-derived CDR1 and CDR2 are SEHNR and FQNEAQ (reference sequence).

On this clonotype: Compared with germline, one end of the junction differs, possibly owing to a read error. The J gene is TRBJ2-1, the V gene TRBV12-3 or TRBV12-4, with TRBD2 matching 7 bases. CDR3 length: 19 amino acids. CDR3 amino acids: CTSSLGTGREATGNNEQFF. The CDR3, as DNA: TGTACCAGCAGTTTAGGCACGGGTCGGGAGGCCACCGGGAACAATGAGCAGTTCTTC.

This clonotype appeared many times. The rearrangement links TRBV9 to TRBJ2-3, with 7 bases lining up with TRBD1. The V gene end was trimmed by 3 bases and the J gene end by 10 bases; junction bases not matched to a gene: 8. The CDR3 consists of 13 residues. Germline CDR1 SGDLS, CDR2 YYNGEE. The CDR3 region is CASSGGTEPAQYF. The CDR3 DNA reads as TGTGCCAGCAGCGGAGGGACAGAACCCGCGCAGTATTTT.

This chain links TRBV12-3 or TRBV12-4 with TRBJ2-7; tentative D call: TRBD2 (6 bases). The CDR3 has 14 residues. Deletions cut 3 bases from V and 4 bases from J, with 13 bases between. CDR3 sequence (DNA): TGTGCCAGCAGTTTCGGGCGGGACCTATACGAGCAGTACTTC. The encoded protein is CASSFGRDLYEQYF.

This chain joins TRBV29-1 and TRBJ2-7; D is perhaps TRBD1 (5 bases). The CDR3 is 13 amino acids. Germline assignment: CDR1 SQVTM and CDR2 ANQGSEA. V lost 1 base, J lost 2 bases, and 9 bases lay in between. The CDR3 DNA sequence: TGCAGCGTTGAAGTTGACAGCCCCTACGAGCAGTACTTC. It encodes CSVEVDSPYEQYF.